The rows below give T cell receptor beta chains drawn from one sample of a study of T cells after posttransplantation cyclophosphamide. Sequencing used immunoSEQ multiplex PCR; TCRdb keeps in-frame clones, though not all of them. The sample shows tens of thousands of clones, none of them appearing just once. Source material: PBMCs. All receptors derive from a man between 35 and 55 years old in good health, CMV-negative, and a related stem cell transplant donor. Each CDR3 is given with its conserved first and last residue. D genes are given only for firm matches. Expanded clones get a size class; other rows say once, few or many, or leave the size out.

CASSLYSSGTGGTVYNEQFF	TGTGCCAGCAGCTTATACTCCAGTGGAACAGGTGGAACGGTCTACAATGAGCAGTTCTTC	TRBV7-8	TRBJ2-1	few	.
CSVDGGYSPTDTQYF	TGCAGCGTCGATGGGGGGTACTCCCCCACAGATACGCAGTATTTT	TRBV29-1	TRBJ2-3	.	.
CASSLDFAGVPNEQFF	TGCGCCAGCAGCTTGGATTTTGCGGGAGTACCCAATGAGCAGTTCTTC	TRBV5-1	TRBJ2-1	.	TRBD2
CATLDYSGNTIYF	TGTGCCACCCTAGACTACTCTGGAAACACCATATATTTT	TRBV10-3	TRBJ1-3	many	.
CASSIRQGKETQYF	TGTGCCAGTAGTATACGACAGGGAAAAGAGACCCAGTACTTC	TRBV19	TRBJ2-5	.	TRBD1
CASSDRQGALNSPLHF	TGCGCCAGCAGTGATCGACAGGGGGCATTAAACTCACCCCTCCACTTT	TRBV10-2	TRBJ1-6	few	TRBD1
CASSLVGGSTDTQYF	TGCGCCAGCAGCTTGGTTGGGGGGAGTACAGATACGCAGTATTTT	TRBV5-1	TRBJ2-3	many	.
CASSLRGRDSNGYTF	TGTGCCAGCAGCTTACGTGGACGGGATTCAAATGGCTACACCTTC	TRBV7-9	TRBJ1-2	many	.
CASSGTSGRDEQFF	TGTGCCAGCAGTGGGACTAGCGGGAGGGATGAGCAGTTCTTC	TRBV6-1	TRBJ2-1	many	TRBD2
CASSVNEGGSQETQYF	TGTGCCAGCAGCGTAAATGAGGGAGGGTCCCAAGAGACCCAGTACTTC	TRBV9	TRBJ2-5	few	TRBD2
CASTGQSNTEAFF	TGTGCCAGTACAGGACAGTCGAACACTGAAGCTTTCTTT	TRBV19	TRBJ1-1	many	.
CASSYNGFEKLFF	TGTGCCAGCAGTTACAACGGGTTTGAAAAACTGTTTTTT	TRBV6-5	TRBJ1-4	many	.
CASSPGPQRGGELFF	TGTGCCAGCAGCCCGGGACCCCAGCGGGGCGGGGAGCTGTTTTTT	TRBV7-3	TRBJ2-2	many	TRBD2
CASSPKPGLGFHF	TGTGCCAGCTCACCAAAGCCAGGACTAGGTTTTCACTTC	TRBV18	TRBJ2-5	many	TRBD2
CASSADEKLFF	TGTGCCAGCTCAGCGGATGAAAAACTGTTTTTT	TRBV18	TRBJ1-4	many	.
CASSVSRDTEAFF	TGTGCCAGCAGCGTTTCCCGAGACACTGAAGCTTTCTTT	TRBV9	TRBJ1-1	many	.
CASSPRQGFSTGELFF	TGTGCCAGCTCACCACGGCAGGGATTTAGTACCGGGGAGCTGTTTTTT	TRBV18	TRBJ2-2	many	.
CASSPRGAGGNTGELFF	TGTGCCAGCAGCCCGAGGGGAGCGGGGGGGAACACCGGGGAGCTGTTTTTT	TRBV11-2	TRBJ2-2	.	TRBD2
CASSLRGGMGEAFF	TGTGCCAGCAGTTTGCGCGGAGGGATGGGTGAAGCTTTCTTT	TRBV27	TRBJ1-1	many	.
CASSPSRTGNVGTEAFF	TGTGCCAGCTCACCATCCCGGACAGGGAACGTCGGCACTGAAGCTTTCTTT	TRBV18	TRBJ1-1	many	TRBD1
CASSSDRGRLSPLHF	TGTGCCAGCAGCTCGGACAGGGGGAGGCTCAGTCCCCTCCACTTT	TRBV5-6	TRBJ1-6	many	TRBD1
CASSLSGLVRTEAFF	TGTGCCAGCAGCTTATCCGGACTTGTTAGAACTGAAGCTTTCTTT	TRBV7-3	TRBJ1-1	many	.
CASSLGQLDTQYF	TGTGCCAGCAGCTTGGGACAGCTAGATACGCAGTATTTT	TRBV5-4	TRBJ2-3	many	.
CASSPPTPRNEQFF	TGTGCCAGCTCACCACCTACTCCTCGGAATGAGCAGTTCTTC	TRBV18	TRBJ2-1	few	.
CSAPTQGTLHF	TGCAGTGCTCCAACACAGGGGACCCTCCACTTT	TRBV20-1	TRBJ1-6	.	TRBD1
CASSQGQGVVEQFF	TGTGCCAGCAGTCAGGGACAGGGGGTAGTGGAGCAGTTCTTC	TRBV7-9	TRBJ2-1	.	TRBD1
CASSPLDRNTEAFF	TGTGCCAGCTCACCATTGGACAGGAACACTGAAGCTTTCTTT	TRBV18	TRBJ1-1	few	.
CASSPRTSWGYNEQFF	TGTGCCAGCAGCCCAAGGACTTCCTGGGGTTACAATGAGCAGTTCTTC	TRBV5-6	TRBJ2-1	many	.
CASSVGPEVDTQYF	TGTGCCAGCAGCGTCGGCCCGGAGGTAGATACGCAGTATTTT	TRBV9	TRBJ2-3	many	.
CASRGTGNTGELFF	TGTGCCAGCAGGGGGACAGGGAACACCGGGGAGCTGTTTTTT	TRBV28	TRBJ2-2	.	TRBD1
CASSQFYSGLNNEQFF	TGCGCCAGCAGCCAATTCTATAGCGGGCTTAACAATGAGCAGTTCTTC	TRBV4-3	TRBJ2-1	many	TRBD2
CASSLSDREREKLFF	TGTGCCAGCAGCCTATCTGACAGGGAGCGCGAAAAACTGTTTTTT	TRBV9	TRBJ1-4	many	TRBD1
CAWVRDVGTEAFF	TGTGCCTGGGTCCGGGATGTAGGCACTGAAGCTTTCTTT	TRBV30	TRBJ1-1	many	.
CASRSEGGFLKNEQFF	TGTGCCAGCAGATCAGAAGGGGGCTTTCTTAAGAATGAGCAGTTCTTC	TRBV5-4	TRBJ2-1	.	TRBD1
CASRGSRGLNTEAFF	TGTGCCAGCAGGGGGAGTAGAGGGTTAAACACTGAAGCTTTCTTT	TRBV6-6	TRBJ1-1	many	.
CASSLDASGMRGEQFF	TGTGCCAGCAGTTTAGACGCTAGCGGGATGCGGGGTGAGCAGTTCTTC	TRBV27	TRBJ2-1	many	TRBD2
CASSPYSNQPQHF	TGTGCCAGCTCACCGTATAGCAATCAGCCCCAGCATTTT	TRBV18	TRBJ1-5	.	.
CASSVRGANEKLFF	TGTGCCAGCAGCGTCCGGGGAGCTAATGAAAAACTGTTTTTT	TRBV9	TRBJ1-4	.	.
CAWSGVRTSGRALTGELFF	TGTGCCTGGAGTGGCGTTCGGACTAGCGGGAGGGCCCTCACCGGGGAGCTGTTTTTT	TRBV30	TRBJ2-2	many	TRBD2
CASSQFSSGGFLDEQFF	TGCGCCAGCAGCCAGTTTTCTAGCGGGGGGTTTCTGGATGAGCAGTTCTTC	TRBV4-1	TRBJ2-1	many	TRBD2
CASSPSGLGETQYF	TGTGCCAGCTCACCATCGGGACTAGGGGAGACCCAGTACTTC	TRBV18	TRBJ2-5	.	TRBD2
CASSLDAGALYGYTF	TGTGCCAGCAGCTTAGATGCTGGGGCGCTCTATGGCTACACCTTC	TRBV7-8	TRBJ1-2	many	.
CASTRPGWDISTDTQYF	TGTGCCAGCACTCGCCCGGGGTGGGACATAAGCACAGATACGCAGTATTTT	TRBV2	TRBJ2-3	few	.
CASGDRTTDTQYF	TGCGCCAGCGGGGACAGGACCACAGATACGCAGTATTTT	TRBV5-1	TRBJ2-3	many	TRBD1
CASSKAARAAGNTIYF	TGTGCCAGCAGCAAAGCGGCCAGGGCGGCTGGAAACACCATATATTTT	TRBV21-1	TRBJ1-3	few	.
CATRDRGSQPQHF	TGTGCCACCAGGGACAGGGGTAGTCAGCCCCAGCATTTT	TRBV19	TRBJ1-5	many	TRBD1
CAISEGQGNYGYTF	TGTGCCATCAGTGAGGGACAGGGGAATTATGGCTACACCTTC	TRBV10-3	TRBJ1-2	many	TRBD1
CSVDTGGMNTEAFF	TGCAGCGTTGATACAGGTGGGATGAACACTGAAGCTTTCTTT	TRBV29-1	TRBJ1-1	many	.
CASSPPGDIGEAFF	TGTGCCAGCAGCCCCCCAGGGGACATAGGTGAAGCTTTCTTT	TRBV6-5	TRBJ1-1	few	.
CASSPRREGGTDTQYF	TGTGCCAGCAGCCCACGACGGGAGGGCGGGACAGATACGCAGTATTTT	TRBV9	TRBJ2-3	.	TRBD2
CASSRQGRTEAFF	TGTGCCAGCAGTCGGCAGGGAAGAACTGAAGCTTTCTTT	TRBV19	TRBJ1-1	many	.